This T cell receptor (beta chain) was recovered during a study of blood T cell repertoires in COVID-19 (dated by TCRdb to 2018 to 2020). With regard to the full study: The collaborator samples originated in the United States, Italy and Spain and spanned the acute and convalescent phases of COVID-19. The material from the prospective study consisted of cDNA or gDNA derived from T cells, B-cell-depleted T cells, or PBMCs. The dataset comprised deeply sampled blood TCRbeta repertoires from subjects exposed to, actively infected with, or recovered from COVID-19. The repertoires were released in a freely available public database intended as a resource for research on the immune response to SARS-CoV-2. The samples were drawn from the first 160 participants of the ongoing ImmuneRACE study and from over 950 subjects provided by 6 global collaborators. Nearly every sample came with metadata listing a de-identified subject ID, COVID-19 status, age in years and sex. Where available, HLA class I and class II types were obtained from metadata supplied by the sample provider rather than from assay-based typing.

Collaborating institutions collected whole blood in K2EDTA tubes following their own protocols. For TCRbeta analysis, collaborators shipped samples in one of three forms: frozen whole blood, isolated PBMCs, or DNA extracted from either of those sample types. TCRbeta CDR3 regions were amplified from genomic DNA by means of the immunoSEQ Assay, a bias-controlled multiplex PCR. The original pipeline was this. The number of nucleated cells in each sample was estimated from the amplification of reference gene primers within the assay. Sequence reads were collapsed and filtered to measure the absolute abundance of every unique TCRbeta CDR3 rearrangement. For each sample, productive Simpson clonality was calculated as the square root of Simpson's diversity index over productive rearrangements. TCRdb provides this immuneACCESS table in a form limited to in-frame rearrangements. Some clones are lacking; in checked studies, under half of them reflect an unresolved V gene, and why the rest are absent is not known. Clonal size and the V and J genes are those of that table, whereas D and trimming came from the DNA. This sample gives approximately 140,000 clones in total; approximately 82% of them show up just once. The leading ten clones occupy roughly 10% of the sample.

What the authors observed across the whole study: The amount of clinical and demographic metadata varied by source and participant and was provided uncurated.

Regarding this clone: Its antigen is still unknown. Base qualities are not recorded, but no much larger clone differs from it by a single base.

The sequenced sample consisted of peripheral blood. The sequence was collected from a man aged 40-49 years with active or convalescent COVID-19.

The CDR3 region has the sequence CAWSITGNQPQHF. The bases are TGTGCCTGGTCAATAACGGGCAATCAGCCCCAGCATTTT. The rearranged segments are TRBV30 and TRBJ1-5; the D gene lacks a confident call. The germline V gene (reference sequence) specifies GTSNPN as CDR1 and SVGIG as CDR2. The CDR3 holds 13 amino acids from the cysteine to the phenylalanine. The read is trimmed to its CDR3 DNA, 39 bases read in frame from base 1. V gives up 5 bases and J gives up 2 bases, and the segment between their germline ends measures 10 bases. Where the CDR3 stops, the reference TRBV30 and TRBJ1-5 genes take over; the full variable domain is SQTIHQWPATLVQPVGSPLSLECTVEGTSNPNLYWYRQAAGRGLQLLFYSVGIGQISSEVPQNLSASRPQDRQFILSSKKLLLSDSGFYLCAWSITGNQPQHFGDGTRLSIL.